This entry concerns a single TCR beta chain. Its antigen remains unidentified. These data belong to a study of coeliac disease. The assay was immunoSEQ multiplex PCR, and TCRdb's table has in-frame clones only and misses some. This sample carries 3,500 to 4,000 clones, about 66% of them seen once, and the ten largest clones take 5% to 7%. Regarding the study as a whole: Few TRB amino acid sequences were shared between samples; most were unique. Active celiac intraepithelial and lamina propria samples had lower TRB and TRG clonality than control samples. Cross-contamination between intraepithelial and lamina propria cells was possible.

Cells were frozen in aliquots of roughly 470,000, and one aliquot per fraction was sequenced. The clonotype originates from a woman aged 55-70 years with active celiac disease. Sequenced sample: intraepithelial lymphocytes from the gut.

The CDR3 nucleotides read TGTGCCAGCAGCTTCTCTAGCGGGGGCGTGGAGACCCAGTACTTC. It codes for CASSFSSGGVETQYF. This chain uses TRBV7-2 with TRBJ2-5, with 10 bases aligning to TRBD2. Looked up from germline, CDR1 is SGHTA and CDR2 is FQGNSA. CDR3 length: 15 amino acids. V shed 3 bases, J shed 5 bases, and the junction held 6 bases outside the gene matches.